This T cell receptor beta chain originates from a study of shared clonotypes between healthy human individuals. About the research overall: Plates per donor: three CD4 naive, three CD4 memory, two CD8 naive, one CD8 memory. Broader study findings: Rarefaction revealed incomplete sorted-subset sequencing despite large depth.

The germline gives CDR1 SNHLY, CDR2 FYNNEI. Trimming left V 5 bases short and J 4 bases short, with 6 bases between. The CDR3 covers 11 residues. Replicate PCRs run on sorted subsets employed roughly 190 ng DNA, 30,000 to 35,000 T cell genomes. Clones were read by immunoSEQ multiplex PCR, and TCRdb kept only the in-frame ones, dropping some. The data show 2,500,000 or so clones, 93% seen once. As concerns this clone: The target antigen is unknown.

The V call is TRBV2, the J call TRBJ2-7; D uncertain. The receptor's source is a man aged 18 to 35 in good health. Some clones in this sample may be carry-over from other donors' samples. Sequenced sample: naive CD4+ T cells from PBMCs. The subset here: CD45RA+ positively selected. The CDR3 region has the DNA TGTGCCAGCAGTTGGCAGTACGAGCAGTACTTC. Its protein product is CASSWQYEQYF.